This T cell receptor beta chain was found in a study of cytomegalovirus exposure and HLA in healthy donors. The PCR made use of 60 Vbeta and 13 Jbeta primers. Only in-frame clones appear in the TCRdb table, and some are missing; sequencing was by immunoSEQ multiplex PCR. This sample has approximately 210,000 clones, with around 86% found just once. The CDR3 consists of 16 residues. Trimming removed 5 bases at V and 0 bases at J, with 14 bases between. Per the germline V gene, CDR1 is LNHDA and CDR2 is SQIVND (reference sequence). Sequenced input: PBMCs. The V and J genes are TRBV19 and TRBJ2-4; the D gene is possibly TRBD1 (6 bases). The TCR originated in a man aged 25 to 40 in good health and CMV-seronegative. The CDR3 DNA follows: TGTGCCAGTAGTGGCGGACAGCAACTAGCCAAAAACATTCAGTACTTC. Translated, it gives CASSGGQQLAKNIQYF.